The clone carrying this T cell receptor (beta chain) was counted only a few times. Via MiXCR, TCRdb re-called the 5' RACE reads, giving one row per CDR3 protein. Of roughly 240,000 distinct CDR3 sequences listed, less than 20% are singletons. From germline, CDR1 is SEHNR and CDR2 FQNEAQ (reference sequence). The CDR3 consists of 21 residues. Trimming removed 1 base from V and 1 base from J; junction bases left unmatched: 21. The record originates from a study of T-cell memory formation after mild COVID-19. The rearrangement uses TRBV7-9 and TRBJ1-1, with 7 bases aligning to TRBD1. The sequence derives from an adult woman who had mild COVID-19 (a few samples of this study predate the infection). Cell type and time point are not known. Sequencing was done on a sample of PBMCs or a T cell subset sorted from them (not recorded which). The CDR3 is CASSLGVVGTRGPASNTEAFF. As DNA, the CDR3 is TGTGCCAGCAGCTTAGGGGTGGTCGGGACAAGGGGGCCTGCTTCGAACACTGAAGCTTTCTTT.